This T cell receptor beta chain comes out of a study of T cell responses to AZD1222 COVID-19 vaccine. Sequencing was performed with immunoSEQ multiplex PCR; in TCRdb, only in-frame clones are kept and a portion is missing. This table holds fewer than 150,000 clones, about nine tenths found once. The CDR3 loop spans 16 amino acids. CDR1 and CDR2 from the germline V gene are SGHTA and FQGNSA. The V and J ends lost 4 bases and 1 base respectively, with 13 bases between them. This clone was seen a few times. Its matching antigen is unknown. Study-wide results and limits: There were repertoire samples only from the period after the peak T cell response. Vaccine-related CD4 TCRs covered spike, predominating at 160-218 and 743-854. Spike-specific TCR breadth rose after two AZD1222 doses, and depth rose as well. Among those given AZD1222, only 5 to 7 were seropositive at baseline.

The chain recombines TRBV7-2 with TRBJ2-2; D remains ambiguous. This TCR derives from an adult in good health. Here the sequenced sample was peripheral blood, taken on day 0 of AZD1222 vaccination. Here the CDR3 DNA reads TGTGCCAGCAGCTCACACGTGAGCCGGAACACCGGGGAGCTGTTTTTT. It encodes CASSSHVSRNTGELFF.